A single sample gave rise to the 27 T cell receptor beta chains below, sequenced in a study of T cell responses to AZD1222 COVID-19 vaccine. Method: immunoSEQ multiplex PCR; TCRdb's copy keeps in-frame clones and lacks some. The sample shows about 100,000 clones, roughly 85% of them seen only once. Sequenced here: peripheral blood, sampled 28 days after the second AZD1222 dose. Every receptor here comes from an adult who received the AZD1222 COVID-19 vaccine.

The chain joins TRBV27 to TRBJ2-1, with D unclear. V was trimmed by 2 bases and J by 3 bases, leaving 14 bases between them. Germline V gene data show CDR1 as MNHEY and CDR2 as SMNVEV (reference sequence). The CDR3 totals 16 residues. The CDR3 nucleotides are TGTGCCAGCAGTTTAAAGGCAGCCGGTTACTACAATGAGCAGTTCTTC. Translating it yields CASSLKAAGYYNEQFF.

This clone was detected only a few times. V and J are TRBV19 and TRBJ1-5, with D hard to call. CDR3 size: 13 residues. Germline V lookup: CDR1 LNHDA, CDR2 SQIVND (reference sequence). V was shortened by 3 bases and J by 11 bases, with 14 bases between the two germline ends. CDR3 sequence (DNA): TGTGCCAGTAGTATCAAGGACGGAGCAGCCCAGCATTTT. It specifies CASSIKDGAAQHF.

This chain uses TRBV18 with TRBJ1-4; D not certain. V was clipped by 3 bases and J by 6 bases, with 8 bases between them. Germline lookup yields CDR1 KGHSH and CDR2 LQKENI. The CDR3 runs 13 residues. DNA for the CDR3: TGTGCCAGCTCACCTGGCTCGGATGAAAAACTGTTTTTT. It specifies CASSPGSDEKLFF.

The V gene is TRBV4-2, the J gene TRBJ2-3; D is possibly TRBD1 or TRBD2 (7 bases each). V lost 5 bases, J lost 2 bases, and 17 bases lay in between. This CDR3 region has 16 residues. The germline V gene has CDR1 LGHNA and CDR2 YNFKEQ. The CDR3 protein is CASSRGPERDTDTQYF. Here the CDR3 DNA reads TGTGCCAGCAGCAGGGGGCCCGAGCGGGACACAGATACGCAGTATTTT.

This chain connects TRBV24-1 to TRBJ1-2, with D maybe TRBD1 (5 bases). V was clipped by 7 bases and J by 7 bases, with 18 bases between them. Germline loops: CDR1 KGHDR, CDR2 SFDVKD. This CDR3 has 14 residues. The CDR3 DNA reads TGTGCCACCAGCGACTCCTCGACAGTTCGTGGCTACACCTTC. Translating it yields CATSDSSTVRGYTF.

The chain employs TRBV4-1 and TRBJ1-1, with 8 positions matching TRBD1. The germline V gene has CDR1 MGHRA and CDR2 YSYEKL. The CDR3 loop spans 16 amino acids. After removal of 2 bases from V and 1 base from J, the junction contained 6 bases not matched to a gene. The CDR3 is CASSQTLGQENTEAFF. The CDR3 DNA reads as TGCGCCAGCAGCCAAACTCTGGGACAGGAGAACACTGAAGCTTTCTTT.

This chain links TRBV5-1 with TRBJ2-7, with D perhaps assigned TRBD1 or TRBD2 (5 bases each). The length of the CDR3 is 14 residues. V lost 0 bases, J lost 3 bases, and 10 bases lay in between. Germline assignment: CDR1 SGHRS and CDR2 YFSETQ. The DNA of the CDR3 is TGCGCCAGCAGCTTGGAGGGGACGCGCTACGAGCAGTACTTC. Translated: CASSLEGTRYEQYF.

J is TRBJ2-7 and V is TRBV27; the match to TRBD2 covers 13 bases. CDR3 length equals 14 residues. Germline V gives CDR1 MNHEY, CDR2 SMNVEV (reference sequence). The junction had 1 base not matched to a gene; V was cut back by 4 bases and J by 4 bases. CDR3 bases: TGTGCCAGCAGTTCGACTAGCGGGAGGTACGAGCAGTACTTC. This codes for CASSSTSGRYEQYF.

The rearrangement joins TRBV27 to TRBJ1-5; D is ambiguous. The V end lost 5 bases, the J end lost 0 bases, and 20 bases lay between the germline ends. Looked up from germline, CDR1 is MNHEY and CDR2 is SMNVEV (reference sequence). There are 18 residues in the CDR3. The CDR3 DNA reads as TGTGCCAGCAGTCCCCGAGGTCACGACTATTATAGCAATCAGCCCCAGCATTTT. Its protein product is CASSPRGHDYYSNQPQHF.

The chain carries TRBV29-1 and TRBJ1-1; D remains ambiguous. Trimming left V 7 bases short and J 2 bases short, with 8 bases between. CDR1 is SQVTM and CDR2 is ANQGSEA in the germline V gene. The CDR3 has 11 residues. The CDR3 spells CSADYNTEAFF. The DNA of the CDR3 is TGCAGCGCGGACTATAACACTGAAGCTTTCTTT.

The chain employs TRBV2 and TRBJ1-1, with unresolved D. With 1 base removed from V and 7 bases from J, the gap between germline ends came to 4 bases. Per germline, CDR1 SNHLY and CDR2 FYNNEI. The CDR3 extends over 11 amino acids. The CDR3: CASSEVYEAFF. CDR3 in DNA: TGTGCCAGCAGTGAAGTATATGAAGCTTTCTTT. The full variable domain, in which reference TRBV2 and TRBJ1-1 provide the parts outside the CDR3, is EPEVTQTPSHQVTQMGQEVILRCVPISNHLYFYWYRQILGQKVEFLVSFYNNEISEKSEIFDDQFSVERPDGSNFTLKIRSTKLEDSAMYFCASSEVYEAFFGQGTRLTVV.

V and J are TRBV7-3 and TRBJ2-1; a weak D match, TRBD1 (6 bases). With 2 bases removed from V and 9 bases from J, the gap between germline ends came to 20 bases. The V gene's germline CDR1 is SGHTA and CDR2 FQGTGA. The CDR3 is 16 amino acids. DNA of the CDR3: TGTGCCAGCAGCTTATCCCCTTTGGGGGCCGAGGGTGAGCAGTTCTTC. Its protein product is CASSLSPLGAEGEQFF.

The chain is built from TRBV3-1 (or the pseudogene TRBV3-2) and TRBJ1-1; 11 bases are a match to TRBD1. Germline CDR1 is LGHDT and CDR2 is YNNKEL (reference sequence). After removal of 1 base from V and 3 bases from J, the junction contained 1 base not matched to a gene. The CDR3 totals 15 residues. The CDR3 bases are TGTGCCAGCAGCCAAGGGACAGGGGGCGACACTGAAGCTTTCTTT. Protein sequence: CASSQGTGGDTEAFF.

This rearrangement joins TRBV5-1 to TRBJ1-1, with 7 bases lining up with TRBD1. Germline V gene sequence: CDR1 SGHRS, CDR2 YFSETQ. V gave up 4 bases and J gave up 5 bases; unmatched junction bases: 14. The CDR3 runs 16 residues. For the CDR3, the DNA is TGCGCCAGCAGCATACCAGAACAGGGGTCTATGACTGAAGCTTTCTTT. This encodes CASSIPEQGSMTEAFF.

J is TRBJ1-2 and V is TRBV6-5, with 8 bases matching TRBD1. The CDR3 is 13 amino acids. In germline, CDR1 is MNHEY, CDR2 SVGAGI. V was pared by 8 bases and J by 8 bases, with 10 bases of the junction left unmatched. CDR3 DNA: TGTGCCAGCGGGCGGACAGGGAACAGGGGCTACACCTTC. Translation gives CASGRTGNRGYTF.

The V and J genes are TRBV7-2 and TRBJ2-7; 9 bases align to TRBD1. Trimming took 6 bases from V and 4 from J; bases not matched to a gene: 7. Germline V lookup: CDR1 SGHTA, CDR2 FQGNSA. This CDR3 comprises 14 residues. The DNA of the CDR3 is TGTGCCAGCAGGCCGGGACAGGGAAGTTACGAGCAGTACTTC. Its protein product is CASRPGQGSYEQYF.

The rearrangement links TRBV18 to TRBJ2-1; no definite D call. Germline values: CDR1 KGHSH, CDR2 LQKENI. The ends were cut back, 3 bases at V and 2 bases at J, with 11 bases in the middle. CDR3 length: 15 residues. The chain's CDR3 is CASSPAGGTYNEQFF. Here the CDR3 DNA reads TGTGCCAGCTCACCCGCCGGCGGTACCTACAATGAGCAGTTCTTC.

V gene TRBV5-5 combines with J gene TRBJ2-2; no firm D call. The germline CDR1 and CDR2 sequences are SGHKS and YYEKEE (reference sequence). This CDR3 spans 13 amino acids. Trimming shortened V by 1 base and J by 2 bases, and 3 bases separated the two germline ends. CDR3 in amino acids: CASSLPNTGELFF. As DNA, the CDR3 is TGTGCCAGCAGCTTGCCAAACACCGGGGAGCTGTTTTTT.

V gene TRBV15 combines with J gene TRBJ1-2; 8 bases match TRBD1. Germline assignment: CDR1 LNHNV and CDR2 YYDKDF (reference sequence). CDR3 length: 15 amino acids. J was trimmed by 6 bases and V by 5 bases; bases with no gene match: 11. The chain's CDR3 is CATSSARTGSDGYTF. As DNA, the CDR3 is TGTGCCACCAGCTCGGCCCGGACAGGGAGTGATGGCTACACCTTC.

This chain uses TRBV19 with TRBJ2-1, with 10 bases identical to TRBD2. After removal of 1 base from V and 4 bases from J, the junction contained 4 bases not matched to a gene. Germline-derived CDR1 and CDR2 are LNHDA and SQIVND (reference sequence). There are 16 residues in the CDR3. In DNA form, the CDR3 reads TGTGCCAGTAGTATAGGTGAGCGGGGGGGTTACAATGAGCAGTTCTTC. Translation gives CASSIGERGGYNEQFF.

The chain employs TRBV15 and TRBJ2-5; D is possibly TRBD1 (5 bases). CDR3 length: 17 residues. CDR1 LNHNV and CDR2 YYDKDF come from the germline V gene (reference sequence). The V end was cut by 0 bases, the J end by 0 bases, with 14 bases between. In DNA, the CDR3 is TGTGCCACCAGCAGAGATCTGACAGTCCTGTACCAAGAGACCCAGTACTTC. Its translation: CATSRDLTVLYQETQYF.

This chain links TRBV5-5 with TRBJ2-7; 10 bases are shared with TRBD2. Germline V CDR1 and CDR2: SGHKS, YYEKEE (reference sequence). The J segment lost 4 bases and the V segment lost 2 bases, leaving 6 bases of the junction unmatched. The CDR3 has 15 amino acids. The CDR3 nucleotides read TGTGCCAGCAGCTTCAGCGGGGGGGCGGCGTACGAGCAGTACTTC. Protein sequence: CASSFSGGAAYEQYF.

The chain is built from TRBV29-1 and TRBJ1-2; 9 bases are a match to TRBD1. J lost 8 bases, V lost 7 bases, and 14 bases had no gene match. The CDR3 is made up of 14 amino acids. Germline CDR1 SQVTM, CDR2 ANQGSEA. The CDR3 DNA is TGCAGCGCAACCCGTCCGGGACAGGGAAACGGCTACACCTTC. It is translated as CSATRPGQGNGYTF.

The rearrangement uses TRBV7-9 and TRBJ1-1; 7 bases match TRBD1. The CDR3 totals 14 residues. CDR1 and CDR2 (germline): SEHNR, FQNEAQ (reference sequence). J gave up 5 bases and V 4 bases, and 7 bases lay outside the gene matches. CDR3 protein: CASSSQGGLTEAFF. The CDR3 coding sequence is TGTGCCAGCAGCTCCCAGGGGGGTTTGACTGAAGCTTTCTTT. The full variable domain, with the rest looked up from reference TRBV7-9 and TRBJ1-1, is DTGVSQNPRHKITKRGQNVTFRCDPISEHNRLYWYRQTLGQGPEFLTYFQNEAQLEKSRLLSDRFSAERPKGSFSTLEIQRTEQGDSAMYLCASSSQGGLTEAFFGQGTRLTVV.

V is TRBV10-3 and J is TRBJ1-2; tentatively, D is TRBD1 (5 bases). The germline CDR1 and CDR2 sequences are ENHRY and SYGVKD. Trimming shortened V by 6 bases and J by 6 bases, and 17 bases separated the two germline ends. The CDR3 is 14 amino acids. The CDR3 DNA follows: TGTGCCATCAGGGGGGGTGTACAGAGCGATGGCTACACCTTC. It encodes CAIRGGVQSDGYTF.

The chain joins TRBV6-2 or TRBV6-3 to TRBJ1-5, with 7 nucleotides matching TRBD1. The V and J ends lost 6 bases and 6 bases, in that order; junction bases with no gene match: 8. Germline V gene sequence: CDR1 MNHEY, CDR2 SVGEGT. The CDR3 totals 14 residues. CDR3 residues: CASSPDRVGQPQHF. Here the CDR3 DNA reads TGTGCCAGCAGCCCCGACAGGGTGGGTCAGCCCCAGCATTTT.

V gene TRBV27 combines with J gene TRBJ1-2, with TRBD1 as a possible D gene (5 bases). The V gene's germline CDR1 is MNHEY and CDR2 SMNVEV (reference sequence). The CDR3 is 15 residues long. The V end lost 0 bases, the J end lost 5 bases, and 13 bases lay between the germline ends. CDR3 residues: CASSLSKTALYGYTF. The CDR3 nucleotides read TGTGCCAGCAGTTTATCGAAGACAGCCCTTTATGGCTACACCTTC.